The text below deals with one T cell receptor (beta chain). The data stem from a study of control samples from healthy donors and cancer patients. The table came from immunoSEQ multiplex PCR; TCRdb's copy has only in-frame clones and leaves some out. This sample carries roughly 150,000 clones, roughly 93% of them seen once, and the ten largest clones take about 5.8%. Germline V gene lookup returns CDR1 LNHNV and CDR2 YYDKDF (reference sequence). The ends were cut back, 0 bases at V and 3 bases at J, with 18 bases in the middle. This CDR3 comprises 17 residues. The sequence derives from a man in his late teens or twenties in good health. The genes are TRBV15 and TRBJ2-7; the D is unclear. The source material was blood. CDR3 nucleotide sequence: TGTGCCACCAGCAGAGAAGACGGCGAGCGAAAAATCTACGAGCAGTACTTC. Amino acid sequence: CATSREDGERKIYEQYF.